This T cell receptor beta chain was sequenced during a study of cytotoxic CD8 clonotypes in ibrutinib-treated CLL. Study-level background: Following a median about twelve months of treatment, with a range of 6 to 36, response samples were taken.

Per germline, CDR1 MDHEN and CDR2 SYDVKM. This CDR3 has 12 residues. Between the trimmed V and J ends, which lost 5 bases and 5 bases, there was a span of 9 bases. Around 2.2 micrograms of genomic DNA, which was extracted from cryopreserved PBMCs, served as the material used for the TCR beta libraries. The protocol was immunoSEQ multiplex PCR, while the TCRdb copy is restricted to in-frame clones and leaves out a portion. The profile shows over 95,000 clones, roughly 57% of them singletons. The chain carries TRBV28 and TRBJ1-2, with D hard to call. The origin of this receptor is a human donor with chronic lymphocytic leukemia. Sequenced material: PBMCs, taken after 24 months of ibrutinib treatment. Here the CDR3 DNA reads TGTGCCAGCAGTCCCCCCATTTATGGCTACACCTTC. Amino acids: CASSPPIYGYTF.